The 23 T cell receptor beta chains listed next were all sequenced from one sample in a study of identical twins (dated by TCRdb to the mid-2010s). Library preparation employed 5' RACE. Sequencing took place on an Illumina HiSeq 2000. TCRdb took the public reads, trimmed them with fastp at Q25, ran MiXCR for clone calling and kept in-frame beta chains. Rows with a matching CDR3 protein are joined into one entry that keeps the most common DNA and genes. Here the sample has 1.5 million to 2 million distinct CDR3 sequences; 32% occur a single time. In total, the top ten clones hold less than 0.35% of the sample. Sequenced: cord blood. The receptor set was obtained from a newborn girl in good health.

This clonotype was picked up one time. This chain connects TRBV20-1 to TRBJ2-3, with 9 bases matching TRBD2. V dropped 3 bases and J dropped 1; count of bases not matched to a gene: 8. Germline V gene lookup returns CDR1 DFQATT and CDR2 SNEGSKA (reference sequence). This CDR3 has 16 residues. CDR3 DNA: TGCAGTGCTAGGCGGCTAGCGGGGCTCGGCACAGATACGCAGTATTTT. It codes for CSARRLAGLGTDTQYF.

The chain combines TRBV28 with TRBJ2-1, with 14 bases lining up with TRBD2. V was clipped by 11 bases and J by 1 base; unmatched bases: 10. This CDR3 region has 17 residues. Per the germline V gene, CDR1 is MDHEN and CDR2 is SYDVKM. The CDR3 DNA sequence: TGTGCCTCCCTGGGACTAGCGGGAGAGGAGTCCTACAATGAGCAGTTCTTC. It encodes CASLGLAGEESYNEQFF. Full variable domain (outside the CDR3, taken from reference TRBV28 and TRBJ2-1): DVKVTQSSRYLVKRTGEKVFLECVQDMDHENMFWYRQDPGLGLRLIYFSYDVKMKEKGDIPEGYSVSREKKERFSLILESASTNQTSMYLCASLGLAGEESYNEQFFGPGTRLTVL.

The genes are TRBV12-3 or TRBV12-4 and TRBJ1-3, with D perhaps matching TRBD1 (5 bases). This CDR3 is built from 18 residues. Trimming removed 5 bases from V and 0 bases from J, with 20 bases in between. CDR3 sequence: CASSMSLPGVISGNTIYF. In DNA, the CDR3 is TGTGCCAGCAGTATGAGTCTTCCGGGGGTGATCTCTGGAAACACCATATATTTT.

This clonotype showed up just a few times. The CDR3 bases are TGTGCCAGCAGTGGGGACAGCAGGAATCAGCCCCAGCATTTT. It translates to CASSGDSRNQPQHF. This sequence joins TRBV6-1 and TRBJ1-5; 7 nucleotides match TRBD1. This CDR3 has 14 amino acids. The ends lost 4 bases at V and 4 bases at J; junction bases unmatched: 4. Germline V gene sequence: CDR1 MNHNS, CDR2 SASEGT.

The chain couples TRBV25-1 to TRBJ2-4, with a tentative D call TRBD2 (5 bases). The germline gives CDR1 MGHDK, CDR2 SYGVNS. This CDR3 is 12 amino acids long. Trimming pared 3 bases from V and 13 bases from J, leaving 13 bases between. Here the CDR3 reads CASSDNSWEQYF. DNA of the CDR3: TGTGCCAGCAGTGATAACAGCTGGGAGCAGTACTTC.

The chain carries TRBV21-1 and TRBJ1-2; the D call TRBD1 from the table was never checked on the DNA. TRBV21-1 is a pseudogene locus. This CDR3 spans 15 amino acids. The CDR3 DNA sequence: TGTGCCAGCAGCCTTCCGGGAGAGACTAACTATGGCTACACCTTC. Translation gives CASSLPGETNYGYTF.

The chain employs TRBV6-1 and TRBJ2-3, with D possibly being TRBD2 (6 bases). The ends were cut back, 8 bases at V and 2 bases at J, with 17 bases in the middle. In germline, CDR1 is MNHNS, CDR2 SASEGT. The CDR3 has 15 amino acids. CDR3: CASSKGWRDTDTQYF. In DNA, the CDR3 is TGTGCCAGCTCTAAAGGATGGAGGGACACAGATACGCAGTATTTT.

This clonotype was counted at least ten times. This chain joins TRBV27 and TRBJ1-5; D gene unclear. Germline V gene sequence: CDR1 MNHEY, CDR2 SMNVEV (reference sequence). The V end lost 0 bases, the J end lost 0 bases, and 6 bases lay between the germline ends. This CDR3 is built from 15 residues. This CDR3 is CASSLSPYSNQPQHF. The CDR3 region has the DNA TGTGCCAGCAGTTTATCTCCTTATAGCAATCAGCCCCAGCATTTT.

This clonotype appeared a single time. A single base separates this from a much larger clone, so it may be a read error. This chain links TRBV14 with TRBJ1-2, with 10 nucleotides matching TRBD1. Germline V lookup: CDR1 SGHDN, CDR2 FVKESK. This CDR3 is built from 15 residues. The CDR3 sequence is CASSRDRGTNYGHTF. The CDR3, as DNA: TGTGCCAGCAGCCGGGACAGGGGAACTAACTATGGCCACACCTTC.

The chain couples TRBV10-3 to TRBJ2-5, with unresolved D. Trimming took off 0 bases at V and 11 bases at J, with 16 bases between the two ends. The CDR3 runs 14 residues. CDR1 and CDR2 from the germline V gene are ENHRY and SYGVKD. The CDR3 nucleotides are TGTGCCATCAGTGAGTCCCAGGCGAGGAATGAGCAGTACTTC. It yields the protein CAISESQARNEQYF.

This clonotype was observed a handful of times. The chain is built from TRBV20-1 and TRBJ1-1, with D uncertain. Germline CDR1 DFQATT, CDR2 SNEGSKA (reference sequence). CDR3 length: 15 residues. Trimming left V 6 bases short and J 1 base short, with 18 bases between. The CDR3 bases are TGCAGTGCCTCCCCGTCGGGGAAGAGGAACACTGAAGCTTTCTTT. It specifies CSASPSGKRNTEAFF.

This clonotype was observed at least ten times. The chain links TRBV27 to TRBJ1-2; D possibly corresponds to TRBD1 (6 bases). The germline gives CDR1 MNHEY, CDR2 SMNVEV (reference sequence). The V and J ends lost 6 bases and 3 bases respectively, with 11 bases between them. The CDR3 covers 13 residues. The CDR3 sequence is CASRGGRDYGYTF. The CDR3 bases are TGTGCCAGCAGGGGGGGGCGGGACTATGGCTACACCTTC.

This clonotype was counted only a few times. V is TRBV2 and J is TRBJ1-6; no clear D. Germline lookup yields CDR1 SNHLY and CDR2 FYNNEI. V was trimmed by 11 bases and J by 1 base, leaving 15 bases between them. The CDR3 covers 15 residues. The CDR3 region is CAGRSVESYNSPLHF. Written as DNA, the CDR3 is TGTGCCGGGAGGTCTGTGGAATCCTATAATTCACCCCTCCACTTT.

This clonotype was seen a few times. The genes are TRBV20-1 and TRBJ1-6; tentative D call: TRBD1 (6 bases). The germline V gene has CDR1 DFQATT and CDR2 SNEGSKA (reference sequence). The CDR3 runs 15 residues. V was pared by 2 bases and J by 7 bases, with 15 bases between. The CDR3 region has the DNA TGCAGTGCTAGACGACTTACAGGGTCGAATTCACCCCTCCACTTT. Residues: CSARRLTGSNSPLHF.

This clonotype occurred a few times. The CDR3 nucleotides are TGTGCCAGCAGTGAAGAGGGCGCGGTTAATTCACCCCTCCACTTT. Amino acid sequence: CASSEEGAVNSPLHF. The chain is built from TRBV2 and TRBJ1-6; no definite D call. Trimming took off 1 base at V and 6 bases at J, with 10 bases between the two ends. Germline assignment: CDR1 SNHLY and CDR2 FYNNEI. This CDR3 is built from 15 residues. The full variable domain, rest sourced from reference TRBV2 and TRBJ1-6, is EPEVTQTPSHQVTQMGQEVILRCVPISNHLYFYWYRQILGQKVEFLVSFYNNEISEKSEIFDDQFSVERPDGSNFTLKIRSTKLEDSAMYFCASSEEGAVNSPLHFGNGTRLTVT.

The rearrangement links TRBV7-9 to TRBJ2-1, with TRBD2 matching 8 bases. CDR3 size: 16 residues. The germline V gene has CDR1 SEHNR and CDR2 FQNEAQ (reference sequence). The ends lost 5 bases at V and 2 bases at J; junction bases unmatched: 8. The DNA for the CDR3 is TGTGCCAGCAGCCCCGGACTAGCCCGGACCTACAATGAGCAGTTCTTC. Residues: CASSPGLARTYNEQFF.

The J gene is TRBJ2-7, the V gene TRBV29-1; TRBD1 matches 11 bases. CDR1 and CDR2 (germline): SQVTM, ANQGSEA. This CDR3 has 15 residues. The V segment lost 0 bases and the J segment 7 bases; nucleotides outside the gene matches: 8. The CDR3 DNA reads TGCAGCGTTGAAGATCGAGGACAGGGGGCTGGGGAGCAGTACTTC. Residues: CSVEDRGQGAGEQYF.

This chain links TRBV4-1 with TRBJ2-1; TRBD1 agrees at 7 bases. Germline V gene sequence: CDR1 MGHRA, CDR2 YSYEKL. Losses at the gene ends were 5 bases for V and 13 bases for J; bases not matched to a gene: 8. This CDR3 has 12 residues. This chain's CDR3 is CASSWIRDRQFF. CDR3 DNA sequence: TGCGCCAGCAGCTGGATCCGGGACAGACAGTTCTTC.

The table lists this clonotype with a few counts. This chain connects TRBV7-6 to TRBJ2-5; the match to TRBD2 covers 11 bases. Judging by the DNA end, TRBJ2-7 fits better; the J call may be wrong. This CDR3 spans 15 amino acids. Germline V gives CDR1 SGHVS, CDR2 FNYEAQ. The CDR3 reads CASSLDSGGAYEQYF. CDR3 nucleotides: TGTGCCAGCAGCTTAGATAGCGGGGGGGCCTACGAGCAGTACTTC.

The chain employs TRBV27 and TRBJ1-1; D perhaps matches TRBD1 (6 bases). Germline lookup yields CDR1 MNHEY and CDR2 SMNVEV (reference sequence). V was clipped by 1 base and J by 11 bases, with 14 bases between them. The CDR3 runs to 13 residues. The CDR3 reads CASSLWSGAGAFF. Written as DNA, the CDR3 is TGTGCCAGCAGTTTATGGTCGGGGGCGGGGGCTTTCTTT.

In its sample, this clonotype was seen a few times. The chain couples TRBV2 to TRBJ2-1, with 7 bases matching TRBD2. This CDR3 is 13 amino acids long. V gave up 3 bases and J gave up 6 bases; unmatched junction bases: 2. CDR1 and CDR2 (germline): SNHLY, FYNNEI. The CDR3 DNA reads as TGTGCCAGCAGTGACGGGACTACCAATGAGCAGTTCTTC. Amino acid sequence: CASSDGTTNEQFF.

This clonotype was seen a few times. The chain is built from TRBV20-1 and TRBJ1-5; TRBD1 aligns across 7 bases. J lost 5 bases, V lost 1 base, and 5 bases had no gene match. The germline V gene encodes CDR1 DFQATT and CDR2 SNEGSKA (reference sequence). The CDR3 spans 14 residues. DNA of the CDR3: TGCAGTGCTAGAGGCGGGACAGAGCATCAGCCCCAGCATTTT. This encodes CSARGGTEHQPQHF.

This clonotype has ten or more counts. CDR3 coding DNA: TGTGCCAGCTCCACATCTGGGGCCAACGTCCTGACTTTC. Protein product: CASSTSGANVLTF. The chain is built from TRBV14 and TRBJ2-6; D is uncertain. The length of the CDR3 is 13 residues. Germline CDR1 and CDR2: SGHDN and FVKESK. Trimming took 8 bases from V and 1 from J, leaving 6 bases between them. Full variable domain (rest looked up from reference TRBV14 and TRBJ2-6): EAGVTQFPSHSVIEKGQTVTLRCDPISGHDNLYWYRRVMGKEIKFLLHFVKESKQDESGMPNNRFLAERTGGTYSTLKVQPAELEDSGVYFCASSTSGANVLTFGAGSRLTVL.